Sequencing of this TCR beta chain was carried out in a study of OX40 agonist ivuxolimab in advanced cancers. In the study overall: Participants averaged about 66 years of age (range roughly 23 to 90) and were under 90% male. A history of anti-PD-1, anti-PD-L1 or anti-CTLA-4 therapy was acceptable, and around 36% had some. Partial responses were achieved by three patients, one with hepatocellular carcinoma and two with cutaneous melanoma. Study-level points and caveats: In the 0.1 to 3.0 mg/kg range, CD4+ and CD8+ blood T cells had expanded clonally by week 6.

The data were produced by immunoSEQ multiplex PCR, yet TCRdb's version contains in-frame clones alone and is incomplete. The table has 100,000 to 110,000 clones, 91% seen once. On this clone itself: What it recognizes is unknown.

The CDR3 spans 11 residues. Germline CDR1 SQVTM, CDR2 ANQGSEA. V was cut by 7 bases and J by 0 bases, with 6 bases left in between. The receptor was isolated from an adult with an advanced solid tumor such as melanoma, head and neck, liver or kidney cancer. This chain connects TRBV29-1 to TRBJ1-1; D ambiguous. Sequences were derived from CD4+ or CD8+ T cells sorted from blood, sampled in a trial of the OX40 agonist ivuxolimab. CDR3 in DNA: TGCAGCGGACGGATGAACACTGAAGCTTTCTTT. Protein: CSGRMNTEAFF.